This T cell receptor (beta chain) was recorded in a study of early T cells in non-severe SARS-CoV-2 infection. As for the study in general: Chains were not paired, and sequencing was done on bulk RNA from unsorted whole blood.

This clonotype appeared a few times. The antigen is undetermined. General study results and limits: Anti-spike CD8 responses were favored in VDJdb matching, and private and CD4 specificities were missed.

V was clipped by 6 bases and J by 5 bases, with 16 bases between them. There are 15 residues in the CDR3. Germline V gene sequence: CDR1 MNHEY, CDR2 SVGEGT. The protocol attached unique molecular identifiers to individual cDNA molecules. TCRdb recomputed calls from the 5' RACE reads with MiXCR, one row per CDR3 protein. Here the sample spans some 64,000 distinct CDR3 sequences, about a tenth being singletons. The chain has TRBV6-2 or TRBV6-3 and TRBJ2-2; D remains unclear. Sequenced material: whole blood, taken at baseline. The TCR was taken from an adult who was a healthcare worker with PCR-confirmed SARS-CoV-2 infection or an uninfected control (not recorded which). The CDR3 reads CASRDPGRDTGELFF. For the CDR3, the DNA is TGTGCCAGCAGAGACCCGGGCAGAGATACCGGGGAGCTGTTTTTT.